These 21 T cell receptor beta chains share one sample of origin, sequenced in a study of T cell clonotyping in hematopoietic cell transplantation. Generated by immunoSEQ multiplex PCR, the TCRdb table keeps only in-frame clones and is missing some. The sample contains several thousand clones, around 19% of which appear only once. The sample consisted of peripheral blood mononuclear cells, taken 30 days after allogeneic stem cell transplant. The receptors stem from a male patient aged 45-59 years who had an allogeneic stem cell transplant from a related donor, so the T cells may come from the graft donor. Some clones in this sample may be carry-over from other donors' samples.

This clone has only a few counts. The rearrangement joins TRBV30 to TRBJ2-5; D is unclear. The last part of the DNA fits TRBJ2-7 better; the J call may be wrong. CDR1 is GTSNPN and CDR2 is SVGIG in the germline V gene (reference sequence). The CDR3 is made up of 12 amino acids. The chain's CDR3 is CAWSVDSYEQYF. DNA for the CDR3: TGTGCCTGGAGTGTGGACTCCTACGAGCAGTACTTC.

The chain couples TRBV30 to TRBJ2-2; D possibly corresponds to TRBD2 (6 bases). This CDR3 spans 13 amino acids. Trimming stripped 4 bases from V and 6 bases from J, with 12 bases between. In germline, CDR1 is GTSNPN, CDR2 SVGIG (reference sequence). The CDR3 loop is CAWNRREAGELFF. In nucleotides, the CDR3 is TGTGCCTGGAATCGGAGGGAGGCCGGGGAGCTGTTTTTT.

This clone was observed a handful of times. The DNA for the CDR3 is TGTGCCTGGAGTGTACAAACTTCGCAGCCCCAGCATTTT. Amino acids: CAWSVQTSQPQHF. The V and J genes are TRBV30 and TRBJ1-5; D is ambiguous. Germline V gene sequence: CDR1 GTSNPN, CDR2 SVGIG (reference sequence). CDR3 length equals 13 residues. Trimming left V 0 bases short and J 7 bases short, with 10 bases between.

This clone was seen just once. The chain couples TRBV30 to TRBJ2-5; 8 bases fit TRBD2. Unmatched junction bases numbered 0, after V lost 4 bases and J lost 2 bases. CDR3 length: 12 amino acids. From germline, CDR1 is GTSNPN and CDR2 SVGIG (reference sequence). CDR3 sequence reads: CAWTSGQETQYF. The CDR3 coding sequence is TGTGCCTGGACTAGCGGGCAAGAGACCCAGTACTTC.

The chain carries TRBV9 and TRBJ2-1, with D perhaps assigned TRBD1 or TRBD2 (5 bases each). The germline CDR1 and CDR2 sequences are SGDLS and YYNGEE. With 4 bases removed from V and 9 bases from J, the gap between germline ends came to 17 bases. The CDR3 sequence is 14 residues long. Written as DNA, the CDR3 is TGTGCCAGCAGCTTAGCGACAGCCCCGGGTGAGCAGTTCTTC. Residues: CASSLATAPGEQFF.

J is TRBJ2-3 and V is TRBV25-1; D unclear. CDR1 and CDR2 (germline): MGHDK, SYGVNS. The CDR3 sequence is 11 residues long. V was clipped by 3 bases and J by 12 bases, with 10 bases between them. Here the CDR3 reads CASSDRSSQYF. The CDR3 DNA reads TGTGCCAGCAGTGACCGGAGTAGTCAGTATTTT.

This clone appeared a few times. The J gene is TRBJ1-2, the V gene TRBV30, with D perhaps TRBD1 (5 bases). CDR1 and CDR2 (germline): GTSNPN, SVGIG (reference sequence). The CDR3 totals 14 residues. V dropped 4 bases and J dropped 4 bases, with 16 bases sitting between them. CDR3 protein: CAWKQGPGSYGYTF. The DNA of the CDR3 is TGTGCCTGGAAACAAGGCCCAGGGAGCTATGGCTACACCTTC.

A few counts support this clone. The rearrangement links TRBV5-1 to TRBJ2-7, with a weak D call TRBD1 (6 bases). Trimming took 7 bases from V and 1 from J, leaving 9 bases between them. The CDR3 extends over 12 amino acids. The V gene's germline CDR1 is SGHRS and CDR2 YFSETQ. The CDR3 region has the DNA TGCGCCAGCGGCAGGGGATCCTACGAGCAGTACTTC. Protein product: CASGRGSYEQYF. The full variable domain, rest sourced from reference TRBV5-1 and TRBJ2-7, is KAGVTQTPRYLIKTRGQQVTLSCSPISGHRSVSWYQQTPGQGLQFLFEYFSETQRNKGNFPGRFSGRQFSNSRSEMNVSTLELGDSALYLCASGRGSYEQYFGPGTRLTVT.

CDR3 residues: CAWLGNTEAFF. The CDR3 bases are TGTGCCTGGTTGGGGAACACTGAAGCTTTCTTT. This chain uses TRBV30 with TRBJ1-1, with D unclear. The V gene's germline CDR1 is GTSNPN and CDR2 SVGIG (reference sequence). Trimming pared 5 bases from V and 1 base from J, leaving 5 bases between. This CDR3 spans 11 amino acids. The variable domain in full, with the rest retrieved from reference TRBV30 and TRBJ1-1, is SQTIHQWPATLVQPVGSPLSLECTVEGTSNPNLYWYRQAAGRGLQLLFYSVGIGQISSEVPQNLSASRPQDRQFILSSKKLLLSDSGFYLCAWLGNTEAFFGQGTRLTVV.

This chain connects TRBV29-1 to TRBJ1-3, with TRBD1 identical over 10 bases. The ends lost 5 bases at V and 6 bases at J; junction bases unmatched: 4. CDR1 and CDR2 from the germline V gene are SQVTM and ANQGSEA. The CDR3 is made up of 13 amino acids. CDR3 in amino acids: CSVWDRGENTIYF. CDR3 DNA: TGCAGCGTTTGGGACAGGGGAGAAAACACCATATATTTT.

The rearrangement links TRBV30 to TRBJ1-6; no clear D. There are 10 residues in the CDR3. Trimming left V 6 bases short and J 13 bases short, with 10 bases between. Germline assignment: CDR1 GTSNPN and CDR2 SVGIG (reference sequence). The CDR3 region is CACGPAPLHF. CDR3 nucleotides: TGTGCCTGCGGACCGGCGCCCCTCCACTTT.

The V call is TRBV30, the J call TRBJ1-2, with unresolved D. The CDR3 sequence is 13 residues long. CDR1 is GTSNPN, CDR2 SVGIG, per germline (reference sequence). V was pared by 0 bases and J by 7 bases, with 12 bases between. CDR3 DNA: TGTGCCTGGAGTGTAGTTCTTGCCGGTGGCTACACCTTC. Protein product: CAWSVVLAGGYTF. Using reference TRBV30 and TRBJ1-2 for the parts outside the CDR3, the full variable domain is SQTIHQWPATLVQPVGSPLSLECTVEGTSNPNLYWYRQAAGRGLQLLFYSVGIGQISSEVPQNLSASRPQDRQFILSSKKLLLSDSGFYLCAWSVVLAGGYTFGSGTRLTVV.

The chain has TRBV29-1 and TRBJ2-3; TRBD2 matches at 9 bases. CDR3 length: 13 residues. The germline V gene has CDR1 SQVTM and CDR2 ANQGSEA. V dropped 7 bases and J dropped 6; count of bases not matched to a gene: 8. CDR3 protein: CSGGGGAKDTQYF. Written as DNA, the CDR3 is TGCAGCGGCGGCGGGGGGGCGAAGGATACGCAGTATTTT.

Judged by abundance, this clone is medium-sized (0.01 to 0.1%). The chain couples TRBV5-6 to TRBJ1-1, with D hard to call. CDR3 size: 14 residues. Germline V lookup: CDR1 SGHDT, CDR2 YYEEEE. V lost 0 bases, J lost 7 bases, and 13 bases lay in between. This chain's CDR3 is CASSLGETYGEAFF. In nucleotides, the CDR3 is TGTGCCAGCAGCTTGGGGGAGACCTATGGTGAAGCTTTCTTT.

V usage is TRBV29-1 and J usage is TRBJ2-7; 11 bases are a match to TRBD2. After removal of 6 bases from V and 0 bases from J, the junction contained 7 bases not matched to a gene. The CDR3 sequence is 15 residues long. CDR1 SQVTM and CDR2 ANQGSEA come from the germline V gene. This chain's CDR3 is CSVGTSGFSSYEQYF. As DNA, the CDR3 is TGCAGCGTAGGGACTAGCGGTTTTAGCTCCTACGAGCAGTACTTC.

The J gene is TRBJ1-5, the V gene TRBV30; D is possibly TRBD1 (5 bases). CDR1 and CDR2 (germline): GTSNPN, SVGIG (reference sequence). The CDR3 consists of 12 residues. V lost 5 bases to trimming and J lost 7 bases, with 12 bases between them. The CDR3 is CAWGQLGQPQHF. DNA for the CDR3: TGTGCCTGGGGACAATTAGGCCAGCCCCAGCATTTT.

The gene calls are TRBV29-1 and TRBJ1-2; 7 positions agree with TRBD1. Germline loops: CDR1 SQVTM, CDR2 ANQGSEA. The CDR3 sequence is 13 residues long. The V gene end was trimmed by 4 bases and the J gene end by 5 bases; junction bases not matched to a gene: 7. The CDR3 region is CSVGGQQVYGYTF. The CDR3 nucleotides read TGCAGCGTTGGGGGACAGCAAGTTTATGGCTACACCTTC.

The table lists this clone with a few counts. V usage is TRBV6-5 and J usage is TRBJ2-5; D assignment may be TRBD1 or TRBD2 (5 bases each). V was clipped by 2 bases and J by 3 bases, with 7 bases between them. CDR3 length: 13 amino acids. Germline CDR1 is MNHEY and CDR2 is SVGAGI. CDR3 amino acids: CASSYVGEETQYF. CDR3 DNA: TGTGCCAGCAGTTACGTGGGGGAAGAGACCCAGTACTTC.

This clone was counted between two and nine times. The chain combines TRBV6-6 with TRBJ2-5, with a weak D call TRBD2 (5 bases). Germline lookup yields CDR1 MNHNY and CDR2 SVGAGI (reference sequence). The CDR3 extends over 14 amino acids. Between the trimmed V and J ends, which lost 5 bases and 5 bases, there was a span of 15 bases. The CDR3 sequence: CASSMDSPYETQYF. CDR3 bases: TGTGCCAGCAGTATGGACTCACCGTATGAGACCCAGTACTTC.

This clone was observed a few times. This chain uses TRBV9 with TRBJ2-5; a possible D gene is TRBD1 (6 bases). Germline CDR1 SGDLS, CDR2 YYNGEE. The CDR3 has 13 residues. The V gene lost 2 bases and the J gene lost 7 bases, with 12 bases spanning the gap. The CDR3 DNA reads TGTGCCAGCAGCGTTGGACAGTTAGCGACCCAGTACTTC. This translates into CASSVGQLATQYF.

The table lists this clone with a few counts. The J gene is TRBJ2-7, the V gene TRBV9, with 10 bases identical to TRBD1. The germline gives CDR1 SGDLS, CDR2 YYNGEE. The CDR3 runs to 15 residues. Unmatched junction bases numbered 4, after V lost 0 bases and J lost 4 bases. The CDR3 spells CASSVATGGLYEQYF. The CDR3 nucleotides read TGTGCCAGCAGCGTAGCGACAGGGGGCCTGTACGAGCAGTACTTC. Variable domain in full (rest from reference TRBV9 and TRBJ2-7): DSGVTQTPKHLITATGQRVTLRCSPRSGDLSVYWYQQSLDQGLQFLIQYYNGEERAKGNILERFSAQQFPDLHSELNLSSLELGDSALYFCASSVATGGLYEQYFGPGTRLTVT.